Below, 18 T cell receptor beta chains from the same sample are listed, as sequenced in a study of identical twins. TCRdb re-derived calls from the 5' RACE reads in MiXCR, one entry per CDR3 protein. The table includes under 450,000 distinct CDR3 sequences, 15% to 20% detected once. The material sequenced was naive T cells sorted from blood. Source of these receptors: a man aged 45-65 years in good health.

The chain links TRBV4-3 to TRBJ2-5, with 12 bases lining up with TRBD1. The V segment lost 3 bases and the J segment 5 bases; nucleotides outside the gene matches: 4. The germline gives CDR1 LGHNA, CDR2 YSLEER. The CDR3 runs 15 residues. CDR3 protein: CASSQGQGAWETQYF. The CDR3 DNA sequence: TGCGCCAGCAGCCAGGGACAGGGGGCTTGGGAGACCCAGTACTTC.

V usage is TRBV4-2 and J usage is TRBJ2-7, with 9 bases aligning to TRBD2. Germline CDR1 is LGHNA and CDR2 is YNFKEQ. V shed 0 bases, J shed 2 bases, and the junction held 8 bases outside the gene matches. CDR3 size: 17 residues. The CDR3 region has the DNA TGTGCCAGCAGCCAAGAATGGGCGGGGGGGCTCGCCTACGAGCAGTACTTC. Protein: CASSQEWAGGLAYEQYF.

This clonotype appeared a few times. The chain couples TRBV6-5 to TRBJ2-7; a weak D match, TRBD2 (5 bases). The germline V gene encodes CDR1 MNHEY and CDR2 SVGAGI. V lost 0 bases to trimming and J lost 3 bases, with 15 bases between them. The CDR3 loop spans 16 amino acids. The CDR3 is CASSYSSRERDYEQYF. In DNA form, the CDR3 reads TGTGCCAGCAGTTACTCGAGTCGGGAAAGGGACTACGAGCAGTACTTC.

The chain is built from TRBV21-1 and TRBJ2-5; the D call TRBD1 from the table was never checked on the DNA. TRBV21-1 is termed a pseudogene. The length of the CDR3 is 16 residues. CDR3 residues: CASSKIQEALEETQYF. CDR3 coding DNA: TGTGCCAGCAGCAAAATCCAGGAGGCGTTGGAAGAGACCCAGTACTTC.

This clonotype has more than one count but fewer than ten. This chain uses TRBV7-3 with TRBJ2-1, with 7 bases lining up with TRBD2. J gave up 8 bases and V 5 bases, and 6 bases lay outside the gene matches. CDR3 length equals 13 residues. Germline V CDR1 and CDR2: SGHTA, FQGTGA. This CDR3 is CASSPTSDHEQFF. The CDR3 region has the DNA TGTGCCAGCAGCCCCACTAGCGACCATGAGCAGTTCTTC.

Ten or more counts support this clonotype. The chain employs TRBV14 and TRBJ2-1, with TRBD2 matching 9 bases. The CDR3 runs 17 residues. V lost 0 bases to trimming and J lost 4 bases; unmatched junction nucleotides: 7. The germline V gene has CDR1 SGHDN and CDR2 FVKESK. CDR3 sequence: CASSQDPLAGGYNEQFF. The CDR3 coding sequence is TGTGCCAGCAGCCAAGATCCACTAGCGGGCGGGTACAATGAGCAGTTCTTC.

The gene calls are TRBV7-6 and TRBJ2-5; TRBD1 aligns across 10 bases. The germline V gene has CDR1 SGHVS and CDR2 FNYEAQ. V shed 5 bases and J 4 bases; nucleotides not matched to a gene: 4. The CDR3 extends over 14 amino acids. CDR3 DNA sequence: TGTGCCAGCAGCCCTGGACAGGGGGGAGAGACCCAGTACTTC. Its translation: CASSPGQGGETQYF.

The chain uses TRBV29-1 and TRBJ2-1; D call uncertain. Between the trimmed V and J ends, which lost 4 bases and 0 bases, there was a span of 7 bases. Germline CDR1 and CDR2: SQVTM and ANQGSEA. This CDR3 contains 13 residues. The DNA for the CDR3 is TGCAGCGTTGTGGCCAACTCCTACAATGAGCAGTTCTTC. This encodes CSVVANSYNEQFF.

This clonotype was picked up a small number of times. The chain links TRBV20-1 to TRBJ2-7, with 9 positions matching TRBD2. CDR3 length: 15 residues. The V gene's germline CDR1 is DFQATT and CDR2 SNEGSKA (reference sequence). V shed 3 bases and J 5 bases; nucleotides not matched to a gene: 11. Here the CDR3 DNA reads TGCAGTGCTAGCCGACAGAGCGGGAGGAGGAACGAGCAGTACTTC. Its translation: CSASRQSGRRNEQYF.

The J gene is TRBJ2-3, the V gene TRBV12-3 or TRBV12-4, with 12 bases aligning to TRBD2. Unmatched junction bases numbered 12, after V lost 5 bases and J lost 6 bases. The CDR3 contains 17 residues. The CDR3 region has the DNA TGTGCCAGCAGTCCACGGCTAGCGGGGGGGCCTGAGGATACGCAGTATTTT. Its protein is CASSPRLAGGPEDTQYF.

This clonotype has just a few counts. This sequence joins TRBV14 and TRBJ2-3, with 7 bases fitting TRBD2. The CDR3 loop spans 15 amino acids. J lost 3 bases, V lost 3 bases, and 6 bases had no gene match. CDR1 and CDR2 (germline): SGHDN, FVKESK. CDR3 region: CASSHPGEGTDTQYF. The DNA for the CDR3 is TGTGCCAGCAGCCACCCCGGGGAGGGGACAGATACGCAGTATTTT.

This clonotype was observed many times. The chain employs TRBV24-1 and TRBJ1-2; the match to TRBD1 covers 9 bases. V shed 3 bases, J shed 4 bases, and the junction held 2 bases outside the gene matches. Germline lookup yields CDR1 KGHDR and CDR2 SFDVKD. The length of the CDR3 is 14 residues. The CDR3 loop is CATSDPDRGYGYTF. In DNA, the CDR3 is TGTGCCACCAGTGATCCGGACAGGGGCTATGGCTACACCTTC.

The V gene is TRBV10-1, the J gene TRBJ2-1, with 12 nucleotides matching TRBD1. Per the germline V gene, CDR1 is WNHNN and CDR2 is SYGVQD (reference sequence). There are 15 residues in the CDR3. Trimming took 6 bases from V and 7 from J; bases not matched to a gene: 7. CDR3: CASSPGQGAWNEQFF. DNA for the CDR3: TGCGCCAGCAGCCCGGGACAGGGGGCCTGGAATGAGCAGTTCTTC.

Many counts were recorded for this clonotype. The chain carries TRBV4-3 and TRBJ2-5; D is uncertain. Germline loops: CDR1 LGHNA, CDR2 YSLEER. With 0 bases removed from V and 5 bases from J, the gap between germline ends came to 7 bases. CDR3 size: 13 residues. DNA for the CDR3: TGCGCCAGCAGCCAAGAGGCAGGCGAGACCCAGTACTTC. Translated: CASSQEAGETQYF.

There are many counts of this clonotype. The chain recombines TRBV6-5 with TRBJ2-1, with D possibly TRBD1 on 5 matching bases. This CDR3 contains 11 residues. From germline, CDR1 is MNHEY and CDR2 SVGAGI. V was clipped by 7 bases and J by 6 bases, with 7 bases between them. For the CDR3, the DNA is TGTGCCAGCACTGACAGCAATGAGCAGTTCTTC. The encoded protein is CASTDSNEQFF.

There are a few counts of this clonotype. This chain joins TRBV5-1 and TRBJ1-1; D is unresolved. Germline loops: CDR1 SGHRS, CDR2 YFSETQ. Trimming took 3 bases from V and 4 from J, leaving 16 bases between them. The CDR3 contains 15 residues. CDR3 in amino acids: CASSSDGTVGTEAFF. The CDR3 DNA reads TGCGCCAGCAGCTCCGACGGTACCGTGGGCACTGAAGCTTTCTTT.

In this sample, this clonotype turned up many times. The gene calls are TRBV29-1 and TRBJ2-1; no firm D call. Germline CDR1 reads SQVTM; CDR2 reads ANQGSEA. The ends were cut back, 3 bases at V and 7 bases at J, with 13 bases in the middle. The CDR3 is 13 residues long. The CDR3 here is CSVDRQVGNEQFF. CDR3 DNA: TGCAGCGTTGACCGGCAGGTGGGGAATGAGCAGTTCTTC.

This clonotype was seen ten or more times. The CDR3 sequence is CASSPRQDNTGELFF. In DNA, the CDR3 is TGCGCCAGCAGTCCTCGGCAGGATAACACCGGGGAGCTGTTTTTT. The V call is TRBV5-1, the J call TRBJ2-2; D remains unclear. CDR3 length: 15 amino acids. Trimming removed 5 bases from V and 2 bases from J, with 13 bases in between. Per the germline V gene, CDR1 is SGHRS and CDR2 is YFSETQ.